The 20 T cell receptor beta chains listed next were all sequenced from one sample in a study of T-cell reconstitution after alpha-beta-depleted transplantation in children. Molecular barcoding with unique molecular identifiers was used for the TCRbeta library. TCRdb processed the PCR reads anew with MiXCR; each CDR3 protein has one entry. This sample has about 280,000 distinct CDR3 sequences, with 11% found just once. Sequencing used peripheral blood, obtained 180 days after TCRalphabeta/CD19-depleted stem cell transplant. These receptor sequences come from a male patient aged 2 to 9 who had a stem cell transplant for chronic granulomatous disease, so the T cells may come from the graft donor.

In its sample, this clonotype was seen many times. The rearrangement uses TRBV5-5 and TRBJ2-2; TRBD2 is a possible D gene (6 bases). The CDR3 length is 16 residues. CDR1 is SGHKS, CDR2 YYEKEE, per germline (reference sequence). V lost 4 bases and J lost 0, with 13 bases in between. This CDR3 is CASSRVGGSNTGELFF. CDR3 nucleotide sequence: TGTGCCAGCAGCCGGGTGGGGGGTTCGAACACCGGGGAGCTGTTTTTT.

The V gene is TRBV10-3, the J gene TRBJ2-4, with D possibly called TRBD1 or TRBD2 (6 bases each). The CDR3 is 17 residues long. Germline CDR1 ENHRY, CDR2 SYGVKD. V gave up 3 bases and J gave up 0 bases, with 15 bases separating them. The chain's CDR3 is CAISEFGGGIAKNIQYF. CDR3 bases: TGTGCCATCAGTGAATTCGGAGGGGGGATAGCCAAAAACATTCAGTACTTC.

This clonotype was counted at least ten times. This chain connects TRBV28 to TRBJ2-5; unclear D gene. Germline V gene lookup returns CDR1 MDHEN and CDR2 SYDVKM. Trimming stripped 4 bases from V and 5 bases from J, with 11 bases between. The CDR3 extends over 13 amino acids. This chain's CDR3 is CASSSPGRETQYF. The CDR3 coding sequence is TGTGCCAGCAGTTCCCCGGGTCGCGAGACCCAGTACTTC.

The chain has TRBV28 and TRBJ2-1, with 10 bases lining up with TRBD2. The junction had 8 bases not matched to a gene; V was cut back by 6 bases and J by 3 bases. This CDR3 region has 16 residues. CDR1 and CDR2 (germline): MDHEN, SYDVKM. The DNA for the CDR3 is TGTGCCAGCAGCCGAGCTAGCGGGGGAAACTACAATGAGCAGTTCTTC. Translated: CASSRASGGNYNEQFF.

With regard to this clonotype: A read error may explain this, as a much larger clone is one base away. The gene calls are TRBV29-1 and TRBJ2-1; TRBD1 matches 9 bases. The CDR3 contains 15 residues. In germline, CDR1 is SQVTM, CDR2 ANQGSEA. CDR3 protein: CSVDPGQGSYNGQFF. In DNA form, the CDR3 reads TGCAGCGTTGATCCGGGACAGGGCTCCTACAATGGGCAGTTCTTC.

This clonotype was detected ten times or more. The chain combines TRBV4-2 with TRBJ1-3; the D is unclear. The CDR3 contains 15 residues. Looked up from germline, CDR1 is LGHNA and CDR2 is YNFKEQ. Trimming took 0 bases from V and 4 from J, leaving 10 bases between them. CDR3 in amino acids: CASSQDFTQGNTIYF. The DNA of the CDR3 is TGTGCCAGCAGCCAAGATTTCACCCAGGGAAACACCATATATTTT.

This clonotype was seen many times. This chain joins TRBV12-3 or TRBV12-4 and TRBJ2-7; a weak D match, TRBD2 (6 bases). This CDR3 is built from 13 residues. Trimming cost V 6 bases and J 2 bases, with 11 bases left between them. CDR3 in DNA: TGTGCCAGCAGGCGCGGGGACCCCTACGAGCAGTACTTC. As protein: CASRRGDPYEQYF.

This clonotype was seen many times. The rearrangement joins TRBV18 to TRBJ2-5; the match to TRBD1 covers 8 bases. Germline V lookup: CDR1 KGHSH, CDR2 LQKENI. The CDR3 runs to 15 residues. The V segment lost 3 bases and the J segment 2 bases; nucleotides outside the gene matches: 5. Here the CDR3 DNA reads TGTGCCAGCTCACCCCTCGGGACAGGACAAGAGACCCAGTACTTC. Encoded protein: CASSPLGTGQETQYF.

This clonotype has ten or more counts. J is TRBJ1-1 and V is TRBV24-1; tentatively, D is TRBD1 (5 bases). V was clipped by 3 bases and J by 4 bases, with 5 bases between them. CDR1 and CDR2 (germline): KGHDR, SFDVKD. CDR3 size: 12 residues. CDR3 sequence reads: CATSDGGTEAFF. Here the CDR3 DNA reads TGTGCCACCAGTGATGGGGGCACTGAAGCTTTCTTT.

This clonotype occurred many times. The chain links TRBV4-2 to TRBJ2-5; 8 bases map to TRBD1. Germline assignment: CDR1 LGHNA and CDR2 YNFKEQ. CDR3 length: 19 residues. V lost 0 bases, J lost 4 bases, and 16 bases stayed unmatched. CDR3 bases: TGTGCCAGCAGCCAAGAAGACAGGGGCCCTCCAGAAACCGGAGAGACCCAGTACTTC. Amino acids: CASSQEDRGPPETGETQYF.

This clonotype was detected ten times or more. The chain links TRBV28 to TRBJ1-5, with 7 nucleotides matching TRBD1. This CDR3 has 14 residues. CDR1 is MDHEN, CDR2 SYDVKM, per germline. V lost 5 bases and J lost 5; bases outside the gene matches: 6. CDR3 bases: TGTGCCAGCAGTCGCAGGACAGGCCATCAGCCCCAGCATTTT. This gives the protein CASSRRTGHQPQHF.

The sample holds many counts of this clonotype. This chain uses TRBV7-3 with TRBJ2-3; no firm D call. In germline, CDR1 is SGHTA, CDR2 FQGTGA. The CDR3 covers 14 residues. Trimming stripped 2 bases from V and 2 bases from J, with 8 bases between. The CDR3 nucleotides read TGTGCCAGCAGCTTAGACGGCAACACAGATACGCAGTATTTT. Protein sequence: CASSLDGNTDTQYF.

The rearrangement uses TRBV7-9 and TRBJ1-1, with a possible D match to TRBD1 (5 bases). Germline V lookup: CDR1 SEHNR, CDR2 FQNEAQ (reference sequence). There are 15 residues in the CDR3. Trimming stripped 1 base from V and 5 bases from J, with 14 bases between. CDR3 residues: CASSLGLNRGTEAFF. As DNA, the CDR3 is TGTGCCAGCAGCTTAGGTCTGAATCGGGGGACTGAAGCTTTCTTT. Full variable domain (outside the CDR3, taken from reference TRBV7-9 and TRBJ1-1): DTGVSQNPRHKITKRGQNVTFRCDPISEHNRLYWYRQTLGQGPEFLTYFQNEAQLEKSRLLSDRFSAERPKGSFSTLEIQRTEQGDSAMYLCASSLGLNRGTEAFFGQGTRLTVV.

The table lists this clonotype with many counts. The chain joins TRBV29-1 to TRBJ1-1, with 8 bases identical to TRBD1. V lost 7 bases to trimming and J lost 4 bases; unmatched junction nucleotides: 11. The length of the CDR3 is 14 residues. CDR1 is SQVTM and CDR2 is ANQGSEA in the germline V gene. The CDR3 coding sequence is TGCAGCGCCCAGCCCAGGGGGCGCGGCACTGAAGCTTTCTTT. Its translation is CSAQPRGRGTEAFF.

This clonotype was detected ten times or more. The chain links TRBV12-3 or TRBV12-4 to TRBJ2-3; D remains ambiguous. The CDR3 consists of 11 residues. The V and J ends lost 5 bases and 7 bases respectively, with 7 bases between them. DNA of the CDR3: TGTGCCAGCAGTGTCCAGAATACGCAGTATTTT. Translating it yields CASSVQNTQYF.

This clonotype was recorded many times. The rearrangement uses TRBV5-6 and TRBJ2-5, with no clear D. The germline V gene encodes CDR1 SGHDT and CDR2 YYEEEE. Trimming stripped 2 bases from V and 5 bases from J, with 10 bases between. CDR3 size: 13 residues. The CDR3 region has the DNA TGTGCCAGCAGCTTAAACACCCGGGAGACCCAGTACTTC. Translated: CASSLNTRETQYF. Using reference TRBV5-6 and TRBJ2-5 for the parts outside the CDR3, the full variable domain is DAGVTQSPTHLIKTRGQQVTLRCSPKSGHDTVSWYQQALGQGPQFIFQYYEEEERQRGNFPDRFSGHQFPNYSSELNVNALLLGDSALYLCASSLNTRETQYFGPGTRLLVL.

This clonotype was detected a few times. CDR3 sequence (DNA): TGTGCCAGCAGTTTGCGGGACCCCTACGAGCAGTACTTC. Protein product: CASSLRDPYEQYF. The chain joins TRBV12-3 or TRBV12-4 to TRBJ2-7; possible D gene TRBD2, 6 bases. V shed 3 bases and J shed 2 bases, with 8 bases lying between them. This CDR3 has 13 amino acids.

This clonotype was observed once. A much larger clone lies one base from this, so it may be a read error. The chain combines TRBV18 with TRBJ2-3; no clear D. The germline gives CDR1 KGHSH, CDR2 LQKENI. The CDR3 sequence is 12 residues long. In DNA, the CDR3 is TGTGTCAGCTCAAAGCCTCCAGATACGCAGTATTTT. Protein product: CVSSKPPDTQYF.

This chain links TRBV5-1 with TRBJ2-1; 9 bases fit TRBD2. Germline V CDR1 and CDR2: SGHRS, YFSETQ. CDR3 length equals 14 residues. J was trimmed by 10 bases and V by 7 bases; bases with no gene match: 12. The CDR3 nucleotides are TGCGCCAGCCTGCTGGGGGGAGCGGGAGGCGAGCAGTTCTTC. Protein sequence: CASLLGGAGGEQFF.

The sample holds many counts of this clonotype. V usage is TRBV12-3 or TRBV12-4 and J usage is TRBJ1-5; D may be TRBD1 (6 bases). The V gene lost 3 bases and the J gene lost 12 bases, with 12 bases spanning the gap. The CDR3 has 12 amino acids. CDR3 nucleotides: TGTGCCAGCAGTTTTAGAGGACAGAGCCAGCATTTT. Protein sequence: CASSFRGQSQHF.